This paragraph reports one T cell receptor beta chain. Its matching antigen is unknown. These data are taken from a study of PD-1 blockade in classical Hodgkin lymphoma. Study-level background: A 3 mg/kg intravenous dose of nivolumab was received by patients every 2 weeks. Study-wide results and caveats: Lower baseline TCR diversity marked trial partial responders and progressors. In newly diagnosed patients, baseline TCR diversity was reportedly below that of healthy donors. Patients starting nivolumab under 1 year after ASCT were excluded.

The V end was cut by 1 base, the J end by 5 bases, with 15 bases between. This CDR3 spans 16 amino acids. In germline, CDR1 is SGDLS, CDR2 YYNGEE. Brentuximab vedotin exposure varied among the patients, all of whom had relapsed after autologous stem cell transplantation. This table comes from immunoSEQ multiplex PCR, and its TCRdb copy is limited to in-frame clones, with some not included. The table includes about 43,000 clones, around three quarters detected once. This sequence joins TRBV9 and TRBJ2-2; the D gene is possibly TRBD1 (6 bases). This sequence was found in a human donor with classical Hodgkin lymphoma. Sequences were derived from peripheral blood mononuclear cells (PBMCs), sampled before the second cycle of nivolumab. The CDR3 is CASSVMGTPTTGELFF. The CDR3 DNA reads TGTGCCAGCAGCGTAATGGGGACACCCACAACCGGGGAGCTGTTTTTT. The full variable domain, its missing parts supplied by reference TRBV9 and TRBJ2-2, is DSGVTQTPKHLITATGQRVTLRCSPRSGDLSVYWYQQSLDQGLQFLIQYYNGEERAKGNILERFSAQQFPDLHSELNLSSLELGDSALYFCASSVMGTPTTGELFFGEGSRLTVL.